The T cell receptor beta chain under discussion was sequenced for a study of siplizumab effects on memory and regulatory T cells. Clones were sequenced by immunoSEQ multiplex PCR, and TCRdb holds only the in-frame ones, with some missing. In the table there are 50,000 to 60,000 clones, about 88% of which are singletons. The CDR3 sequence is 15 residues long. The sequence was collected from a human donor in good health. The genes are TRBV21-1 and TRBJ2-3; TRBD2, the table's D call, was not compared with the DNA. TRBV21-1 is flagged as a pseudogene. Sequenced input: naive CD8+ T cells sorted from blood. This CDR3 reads CASTSSGKSTDTQYF. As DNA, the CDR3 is TGTGCCAGCACCTCTAGCGGGAAATCCACAGATACGCAGTATTTT.